Listed here are 21 T cell receptor beta chains from one sample, sequenced in a study of T cells in Graves' hyperthyroidism and ophthalmopathy. Amplification targeted TCR beta CDR3 regions from RNA transcripts. HTBI primers were used for first-round RT-PCR of the TCR CDR3. In TCRdb, the multiplex PCR reads were re-called with MiXCR into one record per CDR3 protein. The sample has approximately 430,000 distinct CDR3 sequences, about 15% seen once. The material sequenced was blood. These receptors were taken from a woman between 18 and 29 years old with Graves' hyperthyroidism.

This clonotype was picked up many times. V usage is TRBV29-1 and J usage is TRBJ1-2; D ambiguous. Trimming shortened V by 3 bases and J by 7 bases, and 15 bases separated the two germline ends. The CDR3 is 13 residues long. Per germline, CDR1 SQVTM and CDR2 ANQGSEA. The CDR3, as DNA: TGCAGCGTTGATGAGTCCCAATTTCTTGGCTACACCTTC. Translated, it gives CSVDESQFLGYTF.

This clonotype has ten or more counts. The chain couples TRBV28 to TRBJ1-5, with D perhaps TRBD1 (5 bases). Trimming stripped 2 bases from V and 6 bases from J, with 14 bases between. The germline CDR1 and CDR2 sequences are MDHEN and SYDVKM. The CDR3 is 15 residues long. The CDR3 protein is CASSLQGGWSQPQHF. The CDR3 DNA reads as TGTGCCAGCAGTTTACAGGGCGGCTGGAGTCAGCCCCAGCATTTT.

Many counts were recorded for this clonotype. The chain uses TRBV20-1 and TRBJ1-1; tentative D call: TRBD1 (6 bases). V was pared by 6 bases and J by 4 bases, with 18 bases between. There are 14 residues in the CDR3. Germline V gene sequence: CDR1 DFQATT, CDR2 SNEGSKA (reference sequence). The CDR3: CSALGVTGPTEAFF. In nucleotides, the CDR3 is TGCAGTGCGCTGGGAGTTACAGGGCCCACTGAAGCTTTCTTT.

The chain combines TRBV3-1 with TRBJ2-5, with D uncertain. V lost 0 bases, J lost 5 bases, and 10 bases lay in between. This CDR3 is 14 amino acids long. Germline values: CDR1 LGHDT, CDR2 YNNKEL (reference sequence). The CDR3 nucleotides read TGTGCCAGCAGCCAAGACCCACCCCTTGAGACCCAGTACTTC. Amino acid sequence: CASSQDPPLETQYF.

This clonotype appeared a few times. The CDR3 DNA is TGTGCCAGCAGTGCGCTAAATTACGAGCAGTACTTC. Its translation is CASSALNYEQYF. The V gene is TRBV25-1, the J gene TRBJ2-7, with D unclear. CDR3 size: 12 residues. Germline assignment: CDR1 MGHDK and CDR2 SYGVNS. Trimming pared 4 bases from V and 4 bases from J, leaving 8 bases between.

This clonotype was counted only a few times. The chain combines TRBV20-1 with TRBJ2-5; 13 nucleotides match TRBD2. V gave up 3 bases and J gave up 5 bases; unmatched junction bases: 9. The CDR3 is made up of 16 amino acids. Germline assignment: CDR1 DFQATT and CDR2 SNEGSKA (reference sequence). Here the CDR3 DNA reads TGCAGTGCTAGCTTCGGACTAGCGGGGGTGGGGGAGACCCAGTACTTC. It yields the protein CSASFGLAGVGETQYF.

This clonotype has ten or more counts. This chain links TRBV12-3 or TRBV12-4 with TRBJ2-5; 7 bases align to TRBD2. Trimming at V came to 1 base and at J to 1 base, leaving 3 bases not matched to a gene. This CDR3 is 15 amino acids long. The CDR3 is CASSLGGTTQETQYF. The CDR3 nucleotides are TGTGCCAGCAGTTTAGGTGGGACTACCCAAGAGACCCAGTACTTC.

In this sample, this clonotype turned up many times. The chain uses TRBV2 and TRBJ2-7, with D possibly being TRBD2 (5 bases). Per germline, CDR1 SNHLY and CDR2 FYNNEI. The ends were cut back, 6 bases at V and 4 bases at J, with 13 bases in the middle. This CDR3 comprises 13 residues. This CDR3 reads CASRTEGGYEQYF. DNA for the CDR3: TGTGCCAGCAGGACCGAGGGTGGGTACGAGCAGTACTTC.

V usage is TRBV19 and J usage is TRBJ1-5, with TRBD1 as a possible D gene (6 bases). The CDR3 sequence is 13 residues long. The V end was cut by 10 bases, the J end by 5 bases, with 15 bases between. Germline V lookup: CDR1 LNHDA, CDR2 SQIVND (reference sequence). The CDR3 loop is CAIDQGPYQPQHF. The CDR3 nucleotides read TGTGCCATCGACCAGGGGCCCTATCAGCCCCAGCATTTT.

The chain joins TRBV28 to TRBJ2-5; the match to TRBD2 covers 9 bases. Germline trimming cut 6 bases from V and 13 bases from J; bases unmatched to any gene: 9. Germline CDR1 and CDR2: MDHEN and SYDVKM. This CDR3 is built from 12 residues. CDR3 in DNA: TGTGCCAGCAGCCTTTTGGGACTAGCATGGTACTTC. It yields the protein CASSLLGLAWYF. Full variable domain (rest looked up from reference TRBV28 and TRBJ2-5): DVKVTQSSRYLVKRTGEKVFLECVQDMDHENMFWYRQDPGLGLRLIYFSYDVKMKEKGDIPEGYSVSREKKERFSLILESASTNQTSMYLCASSLLGLAWYFGPGTRLLVL.

This clonotype was observed many times. The V gene is TRBV11-2, the J gene TRBJ1-6, with D maybe TRBD1 (5 bases). Trimming pared 1 base from V and 7 bases from J, leaving 8 bases between. The CDR3 has 14 residues. CDR1 is SGHAT and CDR2 is FQNNGV in the germline V gene. The CDR3 sequence: CASSLVEGNSPLHF. The CDR3 bases are TGTGCCAGCAGCTTAGTGGAGGGGAATTCACCCCTCCACTTT.

This clonotype was seen more than once but under ten times. The chain uses TRBV7-9 and TRBJ1-4, with D unresolved. V lost 5 bases to trimming and J lost 0 bases, with 13 bases between them. The CDR3 sequence is 16 residues long. Germline CDR1 is SEHNR and CDR2 is FQNEAQ (reference sequence). The CDR3 DNA reads TGTGCCAGCAGCCCCTTAGTTGGTGCAACTAATGAAAAACTGTTTTTT. Its translation: CASSPLVGATNEKLFF.

This clonotype was picked up many times. V is TRBV24-1 and J is TRBJ1-1; D gene unclear. Germline-derived CDR1 and CDR2 are KGHDR and SFDVKD. V was clipped by 5 bases and J by 5 bases, with 17 bases between them. The CDR3 runs to 15 residues. CDR3 sequence reads: CATSASNDIMTEAFF. As DNA, the CDR3 is TGTGCCACCAGTGCCTCTAACGACATAATGACTGAAGCTTTCTTT.

The chain links TRBV5-1 to TRBJ2-2; 8 nucleotides match TRBD2. Per germline, CDR1 SGHRS and CDR2 YFSETQ. This CDR3 has 16 amino acids. J lost 5 bases, V lost 0 bases, and 6 bases had no gene match. CDR3 sequence: CASSLDPAGATGELFF. In nucleotides, the CDR3 is TGCGCCAGCAGCTTGGATCCAGCGGGAGCGACCGGGGAGCTGTTTTTT.

Note on this clonotype: A much more abundant neighbour one base away suggests this may be a read error. This chain connects TRBV6-1 to TRBJ2-5, with unresolved D. This CDR3 has 17 residues. Germline CDR1 is MNHNS and CDR2 is SASEGT. The CDR3 loop reads CAGRPTPLIRRQETQYF. Written as DNA, the CDR3 is TGTGCCGGCAGACCGACCCCTTTGATCCGCAGGCAAGAGACCCAGTACTTC.

This clonotype was detected a few times. V and J are TRBV12-3 or TRBV12-4 and TRBJ2-3, with D unclear. The CDR3 runs 14 residues. Trimming left V 5 bases short and J 0 bases short, with 9 bases between. The CDR3 DNA sequence: TGTGCCAGCAGTCCGACCCTGAGCACAGATACGCAGTATTTT. Its protein is CASSPTLSTDTQYF.

The V gene is TRBV7-8, the J gene TRBJ2-3; TRBD2 matches at 8 bases. This CDR3 is built from 16 residues. Germline CDR1 reads SGHVS; CDR2 reads FQNEAQ. Trimming took 7 bases from V and 1 from J; bases not matched to a gene: 10. The CDR3: CASTGGRGDRTDTQYF. CDR3 nucleotide sequence: TGTGCCAGCACCGGAGGGCGGGGGGACCGCACAGATACGCAGTATTTT.

This clonotype came up a few times. CDR3 in amino acids: CASSQGGGEAFF. The CDR3 DNA sequence: TGTGCCAGCAGCCAAGGGGGCGGTGAAGCTTTCTTT. This chain connects TRBV3-1 to TRBJ1-1; weak D call: TRBD1 (5 bases). The germline CDR1 and CDR2 sequences are LGHDT and YNNKEL (reference sequence). V was trimmed by 1 base and J by 7 bases, leaving 7 bases between them. This CDR3 has 12 amino acids.

This clonotype occurred many times. The chain carries TRBV7-3 and TRBJ2-5; a possible D gene is TRBD2 (5 bases). Trimming removed 2 bases from V and 2 bases from J, with 12 bases in between. The germline gives CDR1 SGHTA, CDR2 FQGTGA. This CDR3 region has 15 residues. The CDR3 region has the DNA TGTGCCAGCAGCTTACTAGCTAGCCCGCAAGAGACCCAGTACTTC. Amino acid sequence: CASSLLASPQETQYF.

The V call is TRBV7-9, the J call TRBJ1-4; D perhaps matches TRBD1 (5 bases). V lost 2 bases and J lost 8, with 15 bases in between. This CDR3 region has 15 residues. Germline CDR1 SEHNR, CDR2 FQNEAQ (reference sequence). The CDR3 nucleotides are TGTGCCAGCAGCTTAATGCAGGACAAGAAGGAAAAACTGTTTTTT. The encoded protein is CASSLMQDKKEKLFF.

The table lists this clonotype with a few counts. This chain links TRBV25-1 with TRBJ1-6; the D gene is possibly TRBD1 (5 bases). The CDR3 totals 14 residues. Trimming stripped 4 bases from V and 10 bases from J, with 14 bases between. Looked up from germline, CDR1 is MGHDK and CDR2 is SYGVNS. CDR3 sequence reads: CASSGAGLGSPLHF. CDR3 in DNA: TGTGCCAGCAGTGGAGCGGGGCTTGGCTCACCCCTCCACTTT.